The following is a T cell receptor (beta chain) sequence with its context. Extraction and reverse transcription of RNA yielded cDNA as the sequencing template. Assay used: immunoSEQ multiplex PCR; TCRdb lists only in-frame clones, some missing. The sample has about 110,000 clones, around 53% seen once. V was cut by 6 bases and J by 4 bases, with 22 bases left in between. The CDR3 is made up of 16 amino acids. Germline V lookup: CDR1 KGHSH, CDR2 LQKENI. This specimen comes from a study of CD8+ T cells in alopecia areata. Treatment specified: oral pan-JAK inhibitor, 5-10 mg twice daily. The material was CD8+ T cells sorted from blood, obtained at week 24, from a patient treated with tofacitinib. The rearrangement links TRBV18 to TRBJ2-7; no clear D. The receptor comes from a human donor with alopecia areata. The chain's CDR3 is CASSTPGSVVGYEQYF. The DNA of the CDR3 is TGTGCCAGCTCGACGCCCGGGTCCGTTGTAGGGTACGAGCAGTACTTC.